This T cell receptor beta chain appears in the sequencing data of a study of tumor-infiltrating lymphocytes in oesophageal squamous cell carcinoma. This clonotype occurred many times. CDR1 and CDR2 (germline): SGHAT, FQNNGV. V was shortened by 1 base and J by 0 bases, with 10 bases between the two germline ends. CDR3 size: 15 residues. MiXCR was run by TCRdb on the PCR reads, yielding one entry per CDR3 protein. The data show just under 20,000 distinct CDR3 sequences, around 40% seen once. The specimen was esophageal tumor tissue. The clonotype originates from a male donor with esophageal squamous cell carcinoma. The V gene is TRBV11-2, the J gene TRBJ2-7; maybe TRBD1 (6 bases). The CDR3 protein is CASSLVTGPSYEQYF. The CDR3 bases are TGTGCCAGCAGCTTAGTCACAGGGCCCTCCTACGAGCAGTACTTC.